This TCR beta chain was recorded in a study of T-cell memory formation after mild COVID-19. Across the study: Largely donor-specific TCR clusters were found. Broader study findings: Contracting clones from day 15 to 85 showed balanced CD4/CD8; later expanders favored CD4+. Confirmation was lacking for SARS-CoV-2 specificity of second-wave clones that peaked on day 37.

The CDR3 consists of 15 residues. Germline CDR1 LGHNA, CDR2 YSLEER. V was pared by 1 base and J by 2 bases, with 11 bases between. The authors produced TCR alpha and TCR beta cDNA libraries with sample barcodes and UMIs by 5'RACE using constant-segment primers. From the 5' RACE reads, TCRdb called clonotypes with MiXCR, one entry per CDR3 protein. The sample has some 48,000 distinct CDR3 sequences, about 28% seen once; the top ten hold about two fifths. Regarding this clonotype: Its antigen is unknown.

This TCR was recovered from a man aged 18 to 29 who had mild COVID-19 (a few samples of this study predate the infection). Cell type and time point are not known. The genes are TRBV4-3 and TRBJ2-5, with D maybe TRBD1 (6 bases). The material sequenced was PBMCs or a T cell subset sorted from them (not recorded which). The CDR3 DNA reads TGCGCCAGCAGCCAAGGGACAGACCTACAAGAGACCCAGTACTTC. It encodes CASSQGTDLQETQYF.